The rows below give T cell receptor beta chains drawn from one sample of a study of cytomegalovirus exposure and HLA in healthy donors. Measured with immunoSEQ multiplex PCR; TCRdb has only the in-frame clones, and not every one. Of 150,000 to 200,000 clones listed, around 76% are singletons. Specimen: PBMCs. The source of these receptors is a girl aged 10-17 years in good health and CMV-seropositive. CDR3s include the opening cysteine and the closing phenylalanine or tryptophan. A D gene is named only where the DNA matches it firmly. Clone sizes are given selectively: once, few, many, or a class where the clone is expanded.

NA	TRBJ1-2	few	17	TRBV19	CASSRTPGHLSFYGYTF	TGTGCCAGTAGTCGCACACCGGGACACCTCTCTTTCTATGGCTACACCTTC
NA	TRBJ2-5	once	11	TRBV2	CASSEELTQYF	TGTGCCAGCAGTGAAGAGCTGACCCAGTACTTC
TRBD1	TRBJ1-3	NA	18	TRBV5-1	CASSLGPGTGGTGNTIYF	TGCGCCAGCAGCTTGGGTCCCGGGACAGGGGGAACTGGAAACACCATATATTTT
NA	TRBJ2-1	NA	15	TRBV5-1	CASSFLVRDEDEQFF	TGCGCCAGCAGCTTTCTGGTGAGAGATGAAGATGAGCAGTTCTTC
TRBD1	TRBJ1-2	once	13	TRBV6-5	CASSVDRGYGYTF	TGTGCCAGCAGCGTCGACAGGGGCTATGGCTACACCTTC
NA	TRBJ2-1	NA	15	TRBV5-1	CASSQTRRSANEQFF	TGCGCCAGCAGCCAGACCCGAAGGAGTGCGAATGAGCAGTTCTTC
NA	TRBJ1-3	NA	16	TRBV7-3	CASSFYRACSGNTIYF	TGTGCCAGCAGCTTCTACAGAGCCTGCTCTGGAAACACCATATATTTT
NA	TRBJ1-1	once	14	TRBV5-1	CASSLALMSTEAFF	TGCGCCAGCAGCTTGGCCTTAATGAGCACTGAAGCTTTCTTT
NA	TRBJ1-2	NA	15	TRBV6-5	CASSYGGGGGFGYTF	TGTGCCAGCAGTTACGGAGGGGGGGGCGGTTTTGGCTACACCTTC
TRBD1	TRBJ2-3	once	14	TRBV7-9	CASSSRGSTDTQYF	TGTGCCAGCAGCTCCAGGGGGAGCACAGATACGCAGTATTTT
NA	TRBJ2-1	NA	13	TRBV18	CASSPTVGDEQFF	TGTGCCAGCTCACCAACGGTAGGGGATGAGCAGTTCTTC
TRBD2	TRBJ2-3	NA	13	TRBV7-3	CASSSGLAEVQYF	TGTGCCAGCAGCTCCGGTCTAGCGGAGGTGCAGTATTTT
NA	TRBJ2-5	NA	16	TRBV5-1	CASSLAVGAGEETQYF	TGCGCCAGCAGCTTGGCAGTCGGGGCAGGGGAGGAGACCCAGTACTTC
TRBD1	TRBJ2-7	few	13	TRBV7-3	CASSSDRGNEQYF	TGTGCCAGCAGCTCGGACAGGGGGAACGAGCAGTACTTC
NA	TRBJ2-4	NA	15	TRBV28	CASSFLQGGSNIQYF	TGTGCCAGCAGTTTCCTACAGGGGGGGTCTAACATTCAGTACTTC
NA	TRBJ1-5	NA	13	TRBV6-5	CATSSRRNQPQHF	TGTGCCACCTCCTCTCGTCGCAATCAGCCCCAGCATTTT
TRBD1	TRBJ2-7	NA	16	TRBV5-8	CASSRAAGTGVYEQYF	TGTGCCAGCAGTCGCGCAGCCGGGACAGGGGTCTACGAGCAGTACTTC
TRBD1	TRBJ2-5	NA	14	TRBV7-2	CASSWNRGLETQYF	TGTGCCAGCAGCTGGAACAGGGGGCTGGAGACCCAGTACTTC
NA	TRBJ2-5	NA	16	TRBV5-3	CARSLIPCGGEETQYF	TGTGCCAGAAGCTTAATTCCCTGCGGGGGCGAAGAGACCCAGTACTTC
NA	TRBJ2-7	NA	16	TRBV4-1	CASSPGRDTGLNEQYF	TGCGCCAGCAGCCCGGGACGGGACACCGGTTTGAACGAGCAGTACTTC
TRBD1	TRBJ1-4	NA	16	TRBV6-5	CASSSPKRTGGLELFF	TGTGCCAGCAGTTCCCCGAAGAGGACAGGAGGTTTAGAACTGTTTTTT
NA	TRBJ1-2	NA	13	TRBV5-4	CASSITDNYGYTF	TGTGCCAGCAGCATTACAGATAACTATGGCTACACCTTC
NA	TRBJ1-1	NA	13	TRBV29-1	CSVEGQRNTEAFF	TGCAGCGTTGAAGGCCAGCGGAACACTGAAGCTTTCTTT
TRBD1	TRBJ2-7	NA	13	TRBV5-1	CASSFDRAYEQYF	TGCGCCAGCAGCTTCGACAGGGCCTACGAGCAGTACTTC
TRBD1	TRBJ2-7	once	15	TRBV7-9	CASSSDRRSSYEQYF	TGTGCCAGCAGTTCGGACAGGAGGAGCTCCTACGAGCAGTACTTC
NA	TRBJ2-1	NA	15	TRBV27	CASSTRAGWNNEQFF	TGTGCCAGCAGTACCCGCGCGGGTTGGAACAATGAGCAGTTCTTC
TRBD1	TRBJ1-1	NA	14	TRBV10-3	CAISGQGLNTEAFF	TGTGCCATCAGTGGACAGGGTTTGAACACTGAAGCTTTCTTT
NA	TRBJ2-7	NA	14	TRBV11-2	CASSVTGMEYEQYF	TGTGCCAGCAGCGTTACAGGCATGGAGTACGAGCAGTACTTC
NA	TRBJ2-5	NA	15	TRBV6-5	CASSNTGRVGETQYF	TGTGCCAGCAGTAACACAGGGCGAGTTGGAGAGACCCAGTACTTC
TRBD1	TRBJ1-5	few	16	TRBV4-1	CASSQDNRGSNQPQHF	TGCGCCAGCAGCCAAGATAACAGGGGTAGCAATCAGCCCCAGCATTTT
NA	TRBJ1-2	few	16	TRBV19	CASSIGSNSPYRGYTF	TGTGCCAGTAGTATTGGGAGTAACTCCCCCTATCGTGGCTACACCTTC
NA	TRBJ2-5	NA	15	TRBV9	CASSVGDTFQETQYF	TGTGCCAGCAGCGTAGGTGACACCTTCCAAGAGACCCAGTACTTC
NA	TRBJ1-5	NA	16	TRBV13	CASSSRAGGPYQPQHF	TGTGCCAGCAGCTCTAGAGCGGGGGGTCCCTATCAGCCCCAGCATTTT
TRBD1	TRBJ1-2	NA	13	TRBV29-1	CSVGADRGTGYTF	TGCAGCGTTGGGGCGGACAGGGGGACTGGCTACACCTTC
NA	TRBJ1-3	few	17	TRBV7-2	CASSQRWGALDGNTIYF	TGTGCCAGCAGCCAAAGGTGGGGCGCTCTAGACGGGAACACCATATATTTT
NA	TRBJ2-1	NA	15	TRBV11-3	CASSLVPGVLNEQFF	TGTGCCAGCAGCTTAGTCCCGGGAGTACTCAATGAGCAGTTCTTC
TRBD2	TRBJ2-3	NA	16	TRBV9	CASSVSGREYTDTQYF	TGTGCCAGCAGCGTTAGCGGGAGGGAATACACAGATACGCAGTATTTT
NA	TRBJ1-5	few	15	TRBV6-5	CASSGRDWLRQPQHF	TGTGCCAGCAGTGGTAGGGACTGGCTAAGACAGCCCCAGCATTTT
TRBD2	TRBJ2-3	NA	16	TRBV7-3	CASSSPTSGNTDTQYF	TGTGCCAGCAGCTCTCCGACTAGCGGCAACACAGATACGCAGTATTTT
NA	TRBJ1-2	NA	15	TRBV4-1	CASSQDSTGTYGYTF	TGCGCCAGCAGCCAAGATTCCACAGGGACCTATGGCTACACCTTC
TRBD1	TRBJ1-2	NA	12	TRBV28	CASRRTGDGYTF	TGTGCCAGCAGGCGGACAGGGGATGGCTACACCTTC
TRBD2	TRBJ2-3	NA	17	TRBV7-6	CASSLPAGGTSGDTQYF	TGTGCCAGCAGCTTACCGGCGGGGGGGACTAGTGGAGATACGCAGTATTTT
TRBD1	TRBJ2-7	NA	15	TRBV27	CASSRDRALVGEQYF	TGTGCCAGCAGCAGGGACAGGGCTTTGGTTGGCGAGCAGTACTTC
TRBD1	TRBJ2-5	NA	14	TRBV9	CASSPGQGRQTQYF	TGTGCCAGCAGCCCAGGACAGGGGAGGCAGACCCAGTACTTC
NA	TRBJ2-7	NA	13	TRBV11-2	CASSSTVSYEQYF	TGTGCCAGCAGCTCGACAGTTTCCTACGAGCAGTACTTC
TRBD2	TRBJ2-1	NA	15	TRBV11-3	CASSLLREGLDEQFF	TGTGCCAGCAGCTTGTTGAGGGAGGGCCTCGATGAGCAGTTCTTC
TRBD2	TRBJ2-4	NA	17	TRBV5-1	CASSPGTSGRAGNIQYF	TGCGCCAGCAGCCCGGGGACTAGCGGGAGGGCCGGAAACATTCAGTACTTC
NA	TRBJ1-2	NA	15	TRBV11-2	CASSLSRGPVYGYTF	TGTGCCAGCAGCTTATCCAGGGGACCAGTTTATGGCTACACCTTC
TRBD1	TRBJ1-2	NA	15	TRBV11-2	CASSSRDRGNYGYTF	TGTGCCAGCAGCTCCCGGGACAGGGGAAACTATGGCTACACCTTC
NA	TRBJ2-7	NA	15	TRBV2	CASSFEAGAYYEQYF	TGTGCCAGCAGTTTCGAAGCAGGGGCATACTACGAGCAGTACTTC
NA	TRBJ2-7	NA	12	TRBV5-1	CASSPDTYEQYF	TGCGCCAGCAGTCCCGACACCTACGAGCAGTACTTC
TRBD1	TRBJ2-6	NA	16	TRBV15	CATSGQGNSGANVLTF	TGTGCCACCAGCGGACAGGGGAACTCTGGGGCCAACGTCCTGACTTTC
NA	TRBJ1-1	NA	12	TRBV11-2	CASSVSNTEAFF	TGTGCCAGCAGCGTCTCGAACACTGAAGCTTTCTTT
NA	TRBJ2-2	NA	14	TRBV28	CASSQQGYTGELFF	TGTGCCAGCAGTCAACAGGGTTACACCGGGGAGCTGTTTTTT